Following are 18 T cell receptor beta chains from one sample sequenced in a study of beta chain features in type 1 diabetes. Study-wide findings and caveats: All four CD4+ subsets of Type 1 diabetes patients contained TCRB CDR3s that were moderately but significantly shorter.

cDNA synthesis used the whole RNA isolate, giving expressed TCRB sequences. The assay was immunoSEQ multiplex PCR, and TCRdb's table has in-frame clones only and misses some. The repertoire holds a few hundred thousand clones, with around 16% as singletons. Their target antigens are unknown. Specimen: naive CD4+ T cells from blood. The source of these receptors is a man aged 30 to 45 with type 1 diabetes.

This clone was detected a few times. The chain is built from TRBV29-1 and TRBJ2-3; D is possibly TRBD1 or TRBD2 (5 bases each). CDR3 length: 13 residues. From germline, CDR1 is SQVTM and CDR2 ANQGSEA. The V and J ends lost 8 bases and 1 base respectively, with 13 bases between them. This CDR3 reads CSPRVGGTDTQYF. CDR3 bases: TGCAGCCCCCGGGTGGGGGGCACAGATACGCAGTATTTT.

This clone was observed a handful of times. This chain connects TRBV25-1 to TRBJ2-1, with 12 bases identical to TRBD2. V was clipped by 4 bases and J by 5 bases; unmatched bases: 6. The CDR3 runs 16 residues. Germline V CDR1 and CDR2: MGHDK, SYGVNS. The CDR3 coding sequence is TGTGCCAGCAGTGCCCCGGGACTAGCGGGCAACAATGAGCAGTTCTTC. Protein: CASSAPGLAGNNEQFF.

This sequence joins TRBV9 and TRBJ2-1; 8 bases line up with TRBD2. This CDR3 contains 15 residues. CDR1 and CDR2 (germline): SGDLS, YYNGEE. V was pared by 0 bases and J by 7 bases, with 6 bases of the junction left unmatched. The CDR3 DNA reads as TGTGCCAGCAGCGTAGGGGCTAGCGGGCATAATGAGCAGTTCTTC. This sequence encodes CASSVGASGHNEQFF.

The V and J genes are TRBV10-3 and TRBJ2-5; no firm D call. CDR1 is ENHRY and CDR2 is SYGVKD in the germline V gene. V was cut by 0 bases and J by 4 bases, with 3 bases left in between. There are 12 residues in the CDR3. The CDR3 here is CAISESLETQYF. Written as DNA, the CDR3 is TGTGCCATCAGTGAGTCGTTAGAGACCCAGTACTTC.

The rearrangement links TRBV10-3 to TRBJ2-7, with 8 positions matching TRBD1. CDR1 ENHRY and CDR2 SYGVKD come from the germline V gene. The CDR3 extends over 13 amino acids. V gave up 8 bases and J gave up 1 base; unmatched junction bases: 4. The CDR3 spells CAIRGQGSYEQYF. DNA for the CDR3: TGTGCCATCCGAGGACAGGGTTCCTACGAGCAGTACTTC.

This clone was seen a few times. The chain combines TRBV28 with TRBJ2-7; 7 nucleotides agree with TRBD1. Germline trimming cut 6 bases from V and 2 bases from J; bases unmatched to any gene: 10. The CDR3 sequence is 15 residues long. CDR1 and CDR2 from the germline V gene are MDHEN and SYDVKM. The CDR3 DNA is TGTGCCAGCAGAAGTCCCCGACAGGGACCCTACGAGCAGTACTTC. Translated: CASRSPRQGPYEQYF. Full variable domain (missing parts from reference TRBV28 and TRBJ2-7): DVKVTQSSRYLVKRTGEKVFLECVQDMDHENMFWYRQDPGLGLRLIYFSYDVKMKEKGDIPEGYSVSREKKERFSLILESASTNQTSMYLCASRSPRQGPYEQYFGPGTRLTVT.

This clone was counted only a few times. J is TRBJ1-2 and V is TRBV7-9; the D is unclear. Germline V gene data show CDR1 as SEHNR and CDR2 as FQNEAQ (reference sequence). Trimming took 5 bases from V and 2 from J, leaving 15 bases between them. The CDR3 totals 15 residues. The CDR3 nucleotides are TGTGCCAGCAGCGCCTCTCCGACGGAGAACTATGGCTACACCTTC. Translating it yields CASSASPTENYGYTF.

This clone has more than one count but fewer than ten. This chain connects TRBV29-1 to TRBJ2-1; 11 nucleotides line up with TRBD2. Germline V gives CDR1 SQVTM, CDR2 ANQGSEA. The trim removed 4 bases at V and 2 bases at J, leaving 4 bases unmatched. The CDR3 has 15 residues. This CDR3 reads CSVGGLAATYNEQFF. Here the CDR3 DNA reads TGCAGCGTTGGGGGACTAGCGGCCACCTACAATGAGCAGTTCTTC.

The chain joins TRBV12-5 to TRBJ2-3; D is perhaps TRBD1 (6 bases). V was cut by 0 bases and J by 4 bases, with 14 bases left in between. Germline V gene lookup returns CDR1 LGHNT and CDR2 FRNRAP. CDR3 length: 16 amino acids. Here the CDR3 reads CASGLVLVDRADTQYF. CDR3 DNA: TGTGCTAGTGGTTTGGTCCTAGTGGACAGAGCAGATACGCAGTATTTT.

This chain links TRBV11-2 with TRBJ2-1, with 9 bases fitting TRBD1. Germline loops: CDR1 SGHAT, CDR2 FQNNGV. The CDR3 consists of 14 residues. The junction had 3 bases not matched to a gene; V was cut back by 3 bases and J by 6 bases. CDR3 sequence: CASSFQDRGNEQFF. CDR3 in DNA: TGTGCCAGCAGCTTCCAGGACAGGGGCAATGAGCAGTTCTTC. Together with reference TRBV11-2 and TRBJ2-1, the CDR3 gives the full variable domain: EAGVAQSPRYKIIEKRQSVAFWCNPISGHATLYWYQQILGQGPKLLIQFQNNGVVDDSQLPKDRFSAERLKGVDSTLKIQPAKLEDSAVYLCASSFQDRGNEQFFGPGTRLTVL.

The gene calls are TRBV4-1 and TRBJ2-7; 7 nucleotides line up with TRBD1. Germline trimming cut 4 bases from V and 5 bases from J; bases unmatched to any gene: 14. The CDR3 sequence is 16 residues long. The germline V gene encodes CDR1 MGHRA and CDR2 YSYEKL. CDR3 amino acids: CASSRWGYRGMDEQYF. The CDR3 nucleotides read TGCGCCAGCAGCCGCTGGGGCTACAGGGGAATGGACGAGCAGTACTTC.

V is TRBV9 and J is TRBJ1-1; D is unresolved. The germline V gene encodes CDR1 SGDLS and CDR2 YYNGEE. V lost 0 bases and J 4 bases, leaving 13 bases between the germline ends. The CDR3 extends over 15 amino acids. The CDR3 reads CASSVEPIRGTEAFF. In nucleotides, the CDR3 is TGTGCCAGCAGCGTAGAACCCATCCGGGGCACTGAAGCTTTCTTT.

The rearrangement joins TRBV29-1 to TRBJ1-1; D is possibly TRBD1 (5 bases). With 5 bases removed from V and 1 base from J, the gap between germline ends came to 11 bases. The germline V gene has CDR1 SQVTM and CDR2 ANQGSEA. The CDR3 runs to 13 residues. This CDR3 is CSVMGRQNTEAFF. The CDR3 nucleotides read TGCAGCGTTATGGGACGGCAGAACACTGAAGCTTTCTTT.

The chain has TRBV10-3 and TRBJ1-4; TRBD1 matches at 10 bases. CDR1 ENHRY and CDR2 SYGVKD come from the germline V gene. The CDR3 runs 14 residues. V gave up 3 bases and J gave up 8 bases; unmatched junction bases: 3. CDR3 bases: TGTGCCATCAGTGACGGGACAGGGGACGAAAAACTGTTTTTT. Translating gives CAISDGTGDEKLFF.

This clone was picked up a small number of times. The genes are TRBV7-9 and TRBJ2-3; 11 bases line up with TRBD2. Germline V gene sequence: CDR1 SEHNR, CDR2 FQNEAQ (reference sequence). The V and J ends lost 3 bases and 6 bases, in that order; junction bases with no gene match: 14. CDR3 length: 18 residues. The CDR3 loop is CASSLGTSGTPQSDTQYF. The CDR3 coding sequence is TGTGCCAGCAGCTTGGGGACTAGCGGCACTCCGCAGTCGGATACGCAGTATTTT.

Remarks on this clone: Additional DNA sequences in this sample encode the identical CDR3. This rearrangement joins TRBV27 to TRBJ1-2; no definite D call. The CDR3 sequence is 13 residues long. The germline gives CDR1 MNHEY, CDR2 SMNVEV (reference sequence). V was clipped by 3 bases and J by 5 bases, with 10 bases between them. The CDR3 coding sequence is TGTGCCAGCAGTTTGAACGGAAATTATGGCTACACCTTC. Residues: CASSLNGNYGYTF.

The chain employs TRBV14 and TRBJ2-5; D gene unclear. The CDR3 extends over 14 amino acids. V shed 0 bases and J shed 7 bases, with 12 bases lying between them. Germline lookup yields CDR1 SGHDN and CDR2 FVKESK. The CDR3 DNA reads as TGTGCCAGCAGCCAAGATCTCCTGGCAGGGACCCAGTACTTC. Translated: CASSQDLLAGTQYF.

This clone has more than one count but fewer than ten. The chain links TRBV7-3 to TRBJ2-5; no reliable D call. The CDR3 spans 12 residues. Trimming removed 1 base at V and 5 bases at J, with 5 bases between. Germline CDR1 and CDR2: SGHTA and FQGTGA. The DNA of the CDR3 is TGTGCCAGCAGCTTAATCGGGGAGACCCAGTACTTC. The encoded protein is CASSLIGETQYF. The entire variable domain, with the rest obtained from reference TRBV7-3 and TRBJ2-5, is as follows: GAGVSQTPSNKVTEKGKYVELRCDPISGHTALYWYRQSLGQGPEFLIYFQGTGAADDSGLPNDRFFAVRPEGSVSTLKIQRTERGDSAVYLCASSLIGETQYFGPGTRLLVL.